The 15 T cell receptor beta chains given below trace back to one sample, sequenced in a study of blood T cell repertoires in COVID-19. Profiling relied on immunoSEQ multiplex PCR, and the TCRdb table lists in-frame clones only, not all of them. The top ten hold about an eighth of the sample, which has 150,000 to 200,000 clones, around 80% seen once. Specimen: PBMCs or T cells enriched from blood (not recorded which). These receptors were obtained from a woman aged 55-70 years who had recovered from COVID-19.

The CDR3 sequence is CASSQGPSGANQPQHF. The DNA for the CDR3 is TGTGCCAGCAGCCAAGGACCCTCTGGGGCCAATCAGCCCCAGCATTTT. The rearrangement joins TRBV4-2 to TRBJ1-5; D might be TRBD1 (5 bases). Germline loops: CDR1 LGHNA, CDR2 YNFKEQ. The CDR3 extends over 16 amino acids. Between the trimmed V and J ends, which lost 1 base and 3 bases, there was a span of 13 bases.

The CDR3 DNA reads TGTGCCAGCATGAGAGATCGCAATCAGCCCCAGCATTTT. Its translation is CASMRDRNQPQHF. The chain joins TRBV6-5 to TRBJ1-5; no definite D call. This CDR3 has 13 amino acids. Trimming shortened V by 7 bases and J by 2 bases, and 9 bases separated the two germline ends. Germline CDR1 reads MNHEY; CDR2 reads SVGAGI.

This chain uses TRBV3-1 (or the pseudogene TRBV3-2) with TRBJ2-6, with 7 bases matching TRBD1. The CDR3 is made up of 17 amino acids. V was pared by 0 bases and J by 0 bases, with 2 bases of the junction left unmatched. Germline loops: CDR1 LGHDT, CDR2 YNNKEL (reference sequence). The CDR3 nucleotides are TGTGCCAGCAGCCAAGAGGGGACAGTCTCTGGGGCCAACGTCCTGACTTTC. It yields the protein CASSQEGTVSGANVLTF.

The chain is built from TRBV7-9 and TRBJ1-1; no definite D call. The CDR3 has 13 amino acids. V was trimmed by 7 bases and J by 5 bases, leaving 14 bases between them. Germline V gene lookup returns CDR1 SEHNR and CDR2 FQNEAQ (reference sequence). The CDR3 coding sequence is TGTGCCAGCAACGGACTCGGTGGGACTGAAGCTTTCTTT. Its protein is CASNGLGGTEAFF.

This sequence joins TRBV24-1 and TRBJ2-4, with TRBD2 as a possible D gene (5 bases). This CDR3 spans 15 amino acids. CDR1 and CDR2 (germline): KGHDR, SFDVKD. V lost 4 bases to trimming and J lost 7 bases, with 16 bases between them. DNA of the CDR3: TGTGCCACCAGTGACTCGACCAAAAGCGGCAACATTCAGTACTTC. Its protein product is CATSDSTKSGNIQYF.

The chain employs TRBV4-2 and TRBJ2-3, with D tentatively TRBD2 (6 bases). This CDR3 has 17 amino acids. Trimming shortened V by 0 bases and J by 3 bases, and 16 bases separated the two germline ends. CDR1 and CDR2 (germline): LGHNA, YNFKEQ. This chain's CDR3 is CASSQEGRGGFTDTQYF. The CDR3 region has the DNA TGTGCCAGCAGCCAAGAGGGGCGGGGAGGTTTTACAGATACGCAGTATTTT.

The V call is TRBV30, the J call TRBJ1-1; D perhaps matches TRBD1 (5 bases). The CDR3 loop spans 14 amino acids. Trimming removed 0 bases at V and 5 bases at J, with 13 bases between. The germline V gene has CDR1 GTSNPN and CDR2 SVGIG (reference sequence). The CDR3 here is CAWSVSWGRTEAFF. Here the CDR3 DNA reads TGTGCCTGGAGTGTGAGTTGGGGGAGGACTGAAGCTTTCTTT.

V usage is TRBV7-8 and J usage is TRBJ1-2, with 9 bases that match TRBD1. CDR1 is SGHVS and CDR2 is FQNEAQ in the germline V gene. CDR3 length: 14 amino acids. The V segment lost 2 bases and the J segment 8 bases; nucleotides outside the gene matches: 6. CDR3 in DNA: TGTGCCAGCAGCTTACTGGACAGGGGTCAGGGCTACACCTTC. Translated, it gives CASSLLDRGQGYTF.

The gene calls are TRBV7-9 and TRBJ1-1, with D possibly being TRBD1 (6 bases). The CDR3 is made up of 14 amino acids. The germline gives CDR1 SEHNR, CDR2 FQNEAQ (reference sequence). V lost 4 bases and J 2 bases, leaving 11 bases between the germline ends. The CDR3 spells CASSSGQTNTEAFF. CDR3 in DNA: TGTGCCAGCAGCTCGGGACAAACTAACACTGAAGCTTTCTTT.

This chain uses TRBV4-2 with TRBJ2-3; 9 bases line up with TRBD2. With V trimmed by 5 bases and J by 4 bases, 4 bases remained unmatched. The CDR3 runs to 14 residues. The germline V gene has CDR1 LGHNA and CDR2 YNFKEQ. The CDR3 nucleotides are TGTGCCAGCAGCTCCGGGACTAGCCCAGATACGCAGTATTTT. This translates into CASSSGTSPDTQYF.

The genes are TRBV5-1 and TRBJ1-2, with 8 positions matching TRBD1. V dropped 2 bases and J dropped 8; count of bases not matched to a gene: 11. Germline CDR1 SGHRS, CDR2 YFSETQ. The CDR3 sequence is 15 residues long. In nucleotides, the CDR3 is TGCGCCAGCAGCTTTACAGGGGGGGAGACAGACGGCTACACCTTC. Translating gives CASSFTGGETDGYTF.

The V gene is TRBV27, the J gene TRBJ1-2; 8 nucleotides line up with TRBD1. Germline lookup yields CDR1 MNHEY and CDR2 SMNVEV (reference sequence). Trimming removed 5 bases from V and 4 bases from J; junction bases left unmatched: 3. CDR3 length equals 13 residues. CDR3 nucleotides: TGTGCCAGCAGTCCCAGGGGGCTCTATGGCTACACCTTC. Translating gives CASSPRGLYGYTF.

This clone was counted between two and nine times. The chain links TRBV3-1 (or the pseudogene TRBV3-2) to TRBJ1-5, with 9 bases identical to TRBD1. CDR3 length: 15 amino acids. The germline V gene has CDR1 LGHDT and CDR2 YNNKEL (reference sequence). With V trimmed by 1 base and J by 4 bases, 2 bases remained unmatched. For the CDR3, the DNA is TGTGCCAGCAGCCAAGGTGGGACAGGGAATCAGCCCCAGCATTTT. Translating gives CASSQGGTGNQPQHF.

The V gene is TRBV3-1 (or the pseudogene TRBV3-2), the J gene TRBJ1-2, with a weak D call TRBD1 (6 bases). CDR1 and CDR2 (germline): LGHDT, YNNKEL (reference sequence). The CDR3 contains 13 residues. V was clipped by 5 bases and J by 1 base, with 8 bases between them. CDR3 nucleotides: TGTGCCAGCAGCGGGGGCAGTAACTATGGCTACACCTTC. Protein sequence: CASSGGSNYGYTF.

V gene TRBV5-1 combines with J gene TRBJ1-3; 8 positions agree with TRBD1. CDR1 is SGHRS and CDR2 is YFSETQ in the germline V gene. The CDR3 is 14 residues long. Unmatched junction bases numbered 4, after V lost 0 bases and J lost 8 bases. In nucleotides, the CDR3 is TGCGCCAGCAGCTTGGACGACAGGGGTTACACCATATATTTT. Amino acids: CASSLDDRGYTIYF.